One and the same sample provided the 21 T cell receptor beta chains below, sequenced in a study of blood T cell repertoires in COVID-19. The assay was immunoSEQ multiplex PCR, and TCRdb's table has in-frame clones only and misses some. The sample contains roughly 150,000 clones, 70% to 90% of which appear only once. The sample consisted of peripheral blood. All receptors come from a human donor in a cohort sampled during active COVID-19.

The chain joins TRBV24-1 to TRBJ1-4; possible D gene TRBD1, 5 bases. Per the germline V gene, CDR1 is KGHDR and CDR2 is SFDVKD. V gave up 2 bases and J gave up 7 bases, with 19 bases separating them. The CDR3 spans 17 residues. CDR3 bases: TGTGCCACCAGTGATTCCATTGCAACGGGGGTTCCTGAAAAACTGTTTTTT. It encodes CATSDSIATGVPEKLFF.

In DNA form, the CDR3 reads TGTGCCAGCAGCGGGACAGAGAGCTCCTACGAGCAGTACTTC. Encoded protein: CASSGTESSYEQYF. The chain joins TRBV7-8 to TRBJ2-7; 7 bases align to TRBD1. This CDR3 spans 14 amino acids. Germline V gene lookup returns CDR1 SGHVS and CDR2 FQNEAQ. With V trimmed by 5 bases and J by 0 bases, 4 bases remained unmatched.

This chain joins TRBV9 and TRBJ1-2; D uncertain. The CDR3 covers 14 residues. The germline V gene encodes CDR1 SGDLS and CDR2 YYNGEE. The V and J ends lost 0 bases and 6 bases respectively, with 12 bases between them. This CDR3 reads CASSVGRDIDGYTF. CDR3 sequence (DNA): TGTGCCAGCAGCGTAGGCCGGGATATCGATGGCTACACCTTC.

The CDR3 loop is CASSPAGGSNQPQHF. DNA for the CDR3: TGTGCCAGCAGCCCGGCGGGTGGAAGCAATCAGCCCCAGCATTTT. The gene calls are TRBV7-9 and TRBJ1-5; D is ambiguous. The CDR3 has 15 residues. The ends were cut back, 5 bases at V and 1 base at J, with 12 bases in the middle. The germline CDR1 and CDR2 sequences are SEHNR and FQNEAQ (reference sequence).

This chain uses TRBV4-1 with TRBJ2-7, with 10 bases aligning to TRBD1. V lost 3 bases to trimming and J lost 5 bases; unmatched junction nucleotides: 10. CDR1 and CDR2 (germline): MGHRA, YSYEKL. This CDR3 region has 16 residues. CDR3 residues: CASSHSPGQGIHEQYF. CDR3 DNA: TGCGCCAGCAGCCACTCACCGGGACAGGGGATCCACGAGCAGTACTTC.

The chain uses TRBV5-1 and TRBJ2-5, with D perhaps TRBD2 (6 bases). The CDR3 length is 14 residues. The germline V and J ends were trimmed by 0 bases and 5 bases, with 11 bases remaining between them. The germline gives CDR1 SGHRS, CDR2 YFSETQ. Written as DNA, the CDR3 is TGCGCCAGCAGCTTGGTACTAGCAGACGAGACCCAGTACTTC. The encoded protein is CASSLVLADETQYF.

The chain uses TRBV29-1 and TRBJ2-5, with 8 bases aligning to TRBD2. Unmatched junction bases numbered 15, after V lost 1 base and J lost 5 bases. This CDR3 region has 17 residues. Germline V gene sequence: CDR1 SQVTM, CDR2 ANQGSEA. CDR3 residues: CSVEVMAGGTFRETQYF. The CDR3 nucleotides are TGCAGCGTTGAAGTAATGGCGGGAGGCACCTTTCGGGAGACCCAGTACTTC.

This sequence joins TRBV13 and TRBJ2-7; TRBD1 might be the D (6 bases). The V gene's germline CDR1 is PRHDT and CDR2 FYEKMQ (reference sequence). The ends were cut back, 5 bases at V and 5 bases at J, with 13 bases in the middle. The CDR3 sequence is 13 residues long. The CDR3 DNA is TGTGCCAGCAGCGCCCTGGGGGCCGACGAGCAGTACTTC. Its translation: CASSALGADEQYF. The variable domain in full, with the rest retrieved from reference TRBV13 and TRBJ2-7, is AAGVIQSPRHLIKEKRETATLKCYPIPRHDTVYWYQQGPGQDPQFLISFYEKMQSDKGSIPDRFSAQQFSDYHSELNMSSLELGDSALYFCASSALGADEQYFGPGTRLTVT.

The chain is built from TRBV6-5 and TRBJ2-1; D possibly corresponds to TRBD2 (6 bases). Germline V gives CDR1 MNHEY, CDR2 SVGAGI. V was trimmed by 8 bases and J by 10 bases, leaving 12 bases between them. The CDR3 spans 11 residues. The CDR3 coding sequence is TGTGCCAGCGCCTGGGGGGACGAGCAGTTCTTC. Its protein is CASAWGDEQFF.

The chain joins TRBV6-5 to TRBJ1-4; no clear D gene. Trimming took off 5 bases at V and 8 bases at J, with 15 bases between the two ends. Germline CDR1 is MNHEY and CDR2 is SVGAGI. CDR3 length: 14 amino acids. The CDR3 loop is CASSPSSPREKLFF. CDR3 bases: TGTGCCAGCAGTCCCTCGTCCCCTCGGGAAAAACTGTTTTTT.

The chain employs TRBV7-9 and TRBJ1-2, with 9 bases aligning to TRBD1. The J segment lost 4 bases and the V segment lost 1 base, leaving 4 bases of the junction unmatched. This CDR3 has 15 amino acids. CDR1 and CDR2 (germline): SEHNR, FQNEAQ (reference sequence). CDR3 nucleotides: TGTGCCAGCAGCTTAGATTTACAGGGGGCCTATGGCTACACCTTC. Translation: CASSLDLQGAYGYTF. The full variable domain, rest sourced from reference TRBV7-9 and TRBJ1-2, is DTGVSQNPRHKITKRGQNVTFRCDPISEHNRLYWYRQTLGQGPEFLTYFQNEAQLEKSRLLSDRFSAERPKGSFSTLEIQRTEQGDSAMYLCASSLDLQGAYGYTFGSGTRLTVV.

On this clone itself: Other DNA sequences within the sample encode an identical CDR3. V and J are TRBV27 and TRBJ2-7; tentatively, D is TRBD1 (5 bases). V dropped 3 bases and J dropped 0 bases, with 6 bases sitting between them. Germline assignment: CDR1 MNHEY and CDR2 SMNVEV (reference sequence). This CDR3 region has 13 residues. This CDR3 is CASSFRGSYEQYF. CDR3 DNA: TGTGCCAGCAGTTTTAGGGGCTCCTACGAGCAGTACTTC.

The V gene is TRBV5-1, the J gene TRBJ2-7; maybe TRBD1 (5 bases). The V gene lost 6 bases and the J gene lost 6 bases, with 10 bases spanning the gap. The CDR3 loop spans 11 amino acids. Per the germline V gene, CDR1 is SGHRS and CDR2 is YFSETQ. CDR3 region: CASTQGSEQYF. DNA for the CDR3: TGCGCCAGCACCCAGGGTAGCGAGCAGTACTTC.

This sequence joins TRBV2 and TRBJ2-2; D might be TRBD1 (7 bases). V shed 6 bases and J shed 0 bases, with 14 bases lying between them. Germline values: CDR1 SNHLY, CDR2 FYNNEI. This CDR3 has 16 amino acids. The CDR3 is CASSTDRRANTGELFF. The CDR3 DNA sequence: TGTGCCAGCAGCACGGACAGGAGGGCGAACACCGGGGAGCTGTTTTTT.

The V gene is TRBV11-2, the J gene TRBJ1-2; D gene unclear. Per the germline V gene, CDR1 is SGHAT and CDR2 is FQNNGV. With 5 bases removed from V and 4 bases from J, the gap between germline ends came to 14 bases. This CDR3 has 14 amino acids. The CDR3 DNA is TGTGCCAGCAGCGACGGCCCAGGATCCTATGGCTACACCTTC. This sequence encodes CASSDGPGSYGYTF.

V gene TRBV20-1 combines with J gene TRBJ2-7; no definite D call. CDR3 size: 11 residues. Looked up from germline, CDR1 is DFQATT and CDR2 is SNEGSKA (reference sequence). Trimming removed 5 bases at V and 6 bases at J, with 11 bases between. The chain's CDR3 is CSALRSPEQYF. Written as DNA, the CDR3 is TGCAGTGCTCTGAGGTCGCCCGAGCAGTACTTC.

The chain is built from TRBV15 and TRBJ1-1; D not resolved. V dropped 0 bases and J dropped 5 bases, with 16 bases sitting between them. There are 16 residues in the CDR3. Looked up from germline, CDR1 is LNHNV and CDR2 is YYDKDF (reference sequence). The CDR3 DNA sequence: TGTGCCACCAGCAGAGACCGGGTCTCACTGCGGACTGAAGCTTTCTTT. This translates into CATSRDRVSLRTEAFF.

The CDR3 reads CASSVTGAKDTQYF. The CDR3 DNA follows: TGTGCCAGCAGCGTGACAGGAGCCAAAGATACGCAGTATTTT. The rearrangement links TRBV7-8 to TRBJ2-3, with a weak D call TRBD1 (6 bases). V was shortened by 5 bases and J by 5 bases, with 14 bases between the two germline ends. Germline V CDR1 and CDR2: SGHVS, FQNEAQ. CDR3 length equals 14 residues.

This clone appeared a single time. V gene TRBV6-4 combines with J gene TRBJ2-3, with D perhaps matching TRBD2 (6 bases). V dropped 5 bases and J dropped 1 base, with 13 bases sitting between them. This CDR3 region has 15 residues. Germline CDR1 MRHNA, CDR2 SNTAGT. CDR3 in amino acids: CASSLASRGTDTQYF. The CDR3 DNA is TGTGCCAGCAGTCTAGCGAGTCGGGGCACAGATACGCAGTATTTT.

As regards this clone: The same CDR3 arises from other DNA sequences in this sample as well. V is TRBV20-1 and J is TRBJ1-2, with 8 bases aligning to TRBD1. The V and J ends lost 4 bases and 8 bases, in that order; junction bases with no gene match: 3. This CDR3 contains 11 residues. Germline CDR1 reads DFQATT; CDR2 reads SNEGSKA (reference sequence). CDR3 nucleotides: TGCAGTGCTACAGGGGGCTACGGCTACACCTTC. Translating it yields CSATGGYGYTF.

The chain links TRBV6-5 to TRBJ1-4; D perhaps matches TRBD1 (6 bases). The germline V gene encodes CDR1 MNHEY and CDR2 SVGAGI. This CDR3 is 13 amino acids long. Deletions cut 8 bases from V and 5 bases from J, with 12 bases between. CDR3: CASLWGRNEKLFF. The DNA for the CDR3 is TGTGCCAGCTTATGGGGGCGCAATGAAAAACTGTTTTTT.